This TCR beta chain was captured in a study of T cells in Graves' hyperthyroidism and ophthalmopathy. Study information: Peripheral blood was obtained at initial diagnosis, preceding any treatment. Study observations and caveats: Ophthalmopathy and stable hyperthyroidism were separated by a 13 V-J model. Most expanded thyroid clonotypes above 0.001 also appeared in blood.

V was pared by 6 bases and J by 0 bases, with 15 bases between. The V gene's germline CDR1 is MNHEY and CDR2 SMNVEV (reference sequence). The CDR3 is 15 residues long. Clinical symptoms, serum thyroxine, TRAb, thyroid ultrasound and orbital computed tomography established diagnosis. This clonotype occurred many times. The antigen is not known. Amplified TCR beta CDR3 regions derived from RNA transcripts. First-round RT-PCR with HTBI primers amplified the TCR CDR3 region. TCRdb redid the calling of the multiplex PCR reads with MiXCR, one entry per CDR3 protein. The data show under 550,000 distinct CDR3 sequences, just under 20% seen once.

Sequences were obtained from blood. This chain joins TRBV27 and TRBJ2-7, with D possibly called TRBD1 or TRBD2 (5 bases each). The origin of this receptor is a man aged 35 to 55 with Graves' ophthalmopathy. CDR3 loop: CASSPRGDPSYEQYF. The CDR3 DNA sequence: TGTGCCAGCAGCCCGCGAGGGGATCCCTCCTACGAGCAGTACTTC.